This section outlines one T cell receptor (beta chain) sequence together with its context. This sample stems from a study of Ad26.COV2.S vaccination and SARS-CoV-2 variants. Clones were sequenced by immunoSEQ multiplex PCR, and TCRdb holds only the in-frame ones, with some missing. The table includes about 350,000 clones, 92% detected once. The CDR3 runs to 16 residues. Germline-derived CDR1 and CDR2 are MNHEY and SMNVEV (reference sequence). J was trimmed by 10 bases and V by 2 bases; bases with no gene match: 7. The clonotype originates from a human donor who had recovered from COVID-19. This specimen was peripheral blood, taken after recovery from COVID-19. The chain carries TRBV27 and TRBJ1-6; 11 nucleotides match TRBD1. Here the CDR3 DNA reads TGTGCCAGCAGTTTAAGTAGGGGGACAGGGGGATCACCCCTCCACTTT. Translating gives CASSLSRGTGGSPLHF.